The 5 T cell receptor beta chains below come from one sample, sequenced in a study of cytomegalovirus exposure and HLA in healthy donors. Measured with immunoSEQ multiplex PCR; TCRdb has only the in-frame clones, and not every one. The top ten clones hold approximately 0.59% of a sample with 60,000 to 90,000 clones, 94% of them seen once. Sequencing was done on a sample of PBMCs. Receptor source: a woman younger than 35 in good health and CMV-seronegative.

This clone was counted between two and nine times. The chain is built from TRBV19 and TRBJ1-1; 9 bases map to TRBD1. Germline loops: CDR1 LNHDA, CDR2 SQIVND (reference sequence). The ends lost 4 bases at V and 4 bases at J; junction bases unmatched: 7. CDR3 length equals 15 residues. The DNA of the CDR3 is TGTGCCAGTAGTAAGCGGACAGGGGTTCGCACTGAAGCTTTCTTT. This sequence encodes CASSKRTGVRTEAFF.

The J gene is TRBJ1-1, the V gene TRBV2, with D possibly being TRBD1 (6 bases). V was pared by 0 bases and J by 1 base, with 21 bases between. Germline V gives CDR1 SNHLY, CDR2 FYNNEI. This CDR3 spans 19 amino acids. The CDR3 sequence is CASSEAQWTAILGNTEAFF. CDR3 DNA: TGTGCCAGCAGTGAAGCGCAATGGACAGCGATCCTAGGGAACACTGAAGCTTTCTTT.

CDR3 in amino acids: CASSYLDRGRSPLHF. For the CDR3, the DNA is TGTGCCAGCAGTTACCTAGACAGGGGTCGATCACCCCTCCACTTT. This rearrangement joins TRBV6-5 to TRBJ1-6; 8 nucleotides agree with TRBD1. The CDR3 sequence is 15 residues long. Trimming took 2 bases from V and 10 from J; bases not matched to a gene: 7. Germline V CDR1 and CDR2: MNHEY, SVGAGI.

The V call is TRBV2, the J call TRBJ2-1; possible D gene TRBD1, 5 bases. Germline CDR1 SNHLY, CDR2 FYNNEI. The CDR3 totals 15 residues. V lost 1 base, J lost 1 base, and 8 bases lay in between. CDR3 in amino acids: CASSEDRRSYNEQFF. CDR3 sequence (DNA): TGTGCCAGCAGTGAAGACAGGCGATCCTACAATGAGCAGTTCTTC.

The rearrangement links TRBV30 to TRBJ2-3; 10 positions agree with TRBD1. The CDR3 spans 15 residues. The trim removed 2 bases at V and 4 bases at J, leaving 6 bases unmatched. From germline, CDR1 is GTSNPN and CDR2 SVGIG (reference sequence). The CDR3 region is CAWSTGTGVSDTQYF. DNA of the CDR3: TGTGCCTGGAGTACGGGGACAGGGGTTTCAGATACGCAGTATTTT.